This T cell receptor beta chain was retrieved from a study of blood T cell repertoires in COVID-19. Study as a whole: Samples of COVID-19 (acute and convalescent) were obtained from the United States, Italy and Spain.

This clone was seen repeatedly, ten times or more. This CDR3 contains 14 residues. V lost 2 bases and J lost 10, with 17 bases in between. Germline V gives CDR1 WSHSY, CDR2 SAAADI. Profiled with immunoSEQ multiplex PCR; TCRdb holds only in-frame clones, not every one. Of about 80,000 clones listed, roughly 79% were seen once; the top ten hold more than 15%. The sequenced material came from peripheral blood. The V gene is TRBV10-2, the J gene TRBJ1-2; D is unclear. This clonotype was sampled from a human donor in a cohort sampled during active COVID-19. In DNA form, the CDR3 reads TGCGCCAGCAGTGAGACTATCGGGGTTTCAGCCTACACCTTC. It is translated as CASSETIGVSAYTF.